Listed below are T cell receptor beta chains from one sample, sequenced in a study of blood T cells in healthy people across ages. One entry per CDR3 protein, called by TCRdb with MiXCR from the 5' RACE reads. Seen here are about 1.8 million distinct CDR3 sequences, roughly 50% observed once, and the top ten hold 2.1%. Sequencing was performed on blood. These receptors originate from a woman aged 35 to 49 in good health. CDR3s include the opening cysteine and the closing phenylalanine or tryptophan. A D gene is named only where the DNA matches it firmly. Rows may omit the clone size; those that give it use once, few, many or a size class.

abundance: few
d_gene: .
v_gene: TRBV25-1
j_gene: TRBJ2-1
CDR3aa: CASSESEAISSYNEQFF
CDR3nt: TGTGCCAGCAGTGAATCCGAGGCCATTAGCTCCTACAATGAGCAGTTCTTC

abundance: few
d_gene: TRBD2
v_gene: TRBV7-2
j_gene: TRBJ2-1
CDR3aa: CASSPDYSGEQFF
CDR3nt: TGTGCCAGCAGCCCAGATTATAGCGGGGAGCAGTTCTTC

abundance: .
d_gene: TRBD1
v_gene: TRBV20-1
j_gene: TRBJ1-2
CDR3aa: CSADNRGLRVNYGYTF
CDR3nt: TGCAGTGCTGATAACAGGGGGCTGAGGGTGAACTATGGCTACACCTTC

abundance: .
d_gene: TRBD2
v_gene: TRBV6-6
j_gene: TRBJ2-7
CDR3aa: CASRNSGTTYEQYF
CDR3nt: TGTGCCAGCAGGAATAGCGGGACCACCTACGAGCAGTACTTC

abundance: .
d_gene: .
v_gene: TRBV24-1
j_gene: TRBJ2-1
CDR3aa: CATSDSYGHEQFF
CDR3nt: TGTGCCACCAGTGATTCATACGGACATGAGCAGTTCTTC

abundance: .
d_gene: TRBD1
v_gene: TRBV12-3/TRBV12-4
j_gene: TRBJ1-1
CDR3aa: CASSWTGTNEAFF
CDR3nt: TGTGCCAGCAGTTGGACAGGAACGAATGAAGCTTTCTTT

abundance: .
d_gene: .
v_gene: TRBV27
j_gene: TRBJ1-2
CDR3aa: CASSGAHYGYTF
CDR3nt: TGTGCCAGCAGTGGGGCACACTATGGCTACACCTTC

abundance: .
d_gene: TRBD1
v_gene: TRBV29-1
j_gene: TRBJ1-1
CDR3aa: CSVLGQANTEAFF
CDR3nt: TGCAGCGTCCTGGGACAGGCGAACACTGAAGCTTTCTTT

abundance: .
d_gene: .
v_gene: TRBV3-1
j_gene: TRBJ1-2
CDR3aa: CASSQDQGQGYTF
CDR3nt: TGTGCCAGCAGCCAAGATCAGGGGCAAGGCTACACCTTC

abundance: once
d_gene: .
v_gene: TRBV7-2
j_gene: TRBJ2-5
CDR3aa: CASSLGSGTDRWWETQYF
CDR3nt: TGTGCCAGCAGCTTAGGTTCGGGGACCGACCGGTGGTGGGAGACCCAGTACTTC

abundance: few
d_gene: TRBD2
v_gene: TRBV20-1
j_gene: TRBJ2-1
CDR3aa: CSASSAGTSGRSSYNEQFF
CDR3nt: TGCAGTGCTTCCTCTGCCGGGACTAGCGGGCGTAGCTCCTACAATGAGCAGTTCTTC

abundance: few
d_gene: .
v_gene: TRBV4-3
j_gene: TRBJ2-1
CDR3aa: CASSQEVRVNEQFF
CDR3nt: TGCGCCAGCAGCCAAGAGGTCCGGGTTAATGAGCAGTTCTTC

abundance: .
d_gene: .
v_gene: TRBV28
j_gene: TRBJ2-4
CDR3aa: CASSFLRPNSAKNIQYF
CDR3nt: TGTGCCAGCAGTTTCCTCAGACCCAACTCAGCCAAAAACATTCAGTACTTC

abundance: .
d_gene: TRBD1
v_gene: TRBV29-1
j_gene: TRBJ1-1
CDR3aa: CSVDRGRFSTEAFF
CDR3nt: TGCAGCGTTGACAGGGGGCGGTTTAGCACTGAAGCTTTCTTT

abundance: .
d_gene: .
v_gene: TRBV12-3/TRBV12-4
j_gene: TRBJ1-1
CDR3aa: CASSLYPSMGEAFF
CDR3nt: TGTGCCAGCAGTTTATATCCCAGTATGGGGGAAGCTTTCTTT

abundance: .
d_gene: TRBD1
v_gene: TRBV5-1
j_gene: TRBJ1-2
CDR3aa: CASSSTTGTGYGYTF
CDR3nt: TGCGCCAGCAGCTCCACTACCGGGACAGGGTATGGCTACACCTTC

abundance: few
d_gene: .
v_gene: TRBV21-1
j_gene: TRBJ2-4
CDR3aa: CASSSGQNYSGIQYF
CDR3nt: TGTGCCAGCAGCTCAGGACAGAATTATTCTGGCATTCAGTACTTC

abundance: few
d_gene: .
v_gene: TRBV12-3/TRBV12-4
j_gene: TRBJ2-3
CDR3aa: CASTKLASRTDTQYF
CDR3nt: TGTGCCAGCACTAAACTAGCCTCTCGCACAGATACGCAGTATTTT

abundance: .
d_gene: TRBD2
v_gene: TRBV6-1
j_gene: TRBJ2-3
CDR3aa: CASRRSGGPRDTQYF
CDR3nt: TGTGCCAGCAGGCGTAGCGGGGGGCCCAGGGATACGCAGTATTTT

abundance: once
d_gene: .
v_gene: TRBV6-2/TRBV6-3
j_gene: TRBJ2-7
CDR3aa: CASSSGTVRNEQYF
CDR3nt: TGTGCCAGCAGTTCCGGGACTGTAAGGAATGAGCAGTACTTC

abundance: .
d_gene: .
v_gene: TRBV27
j_gene: TRBJ2-4
CDR3aa: CASSLTGGPGYEQYF
CDR3nt: TGTGCCAGCAGTCTCACGGGGGGCCCTGGCTACGAACAGTACTTC

abundance: .
d_gene: .
v_gene: TRBV5-1
j_gene: TRBJ2-6
CDR3aa: CASSLGQFSGANVLTF
CDR3nt: TGCGCCAGCAGCTTGGGACAGTTCTCTGGGGCCAACGTCCTGACTTTC

abundance: once
d_gene: .
v_gene: TRBV27
j_gene: TRBJ2-3
CDR3aa: CASSFRARGYLTDTQYF
CDR3nt: TGTGCCAGCAGTTTCCGGGCCCGCGGCTACCTCACAGATACGCAGTATTTT

abundance: .
d_gene: .
v_gene: TRBV10-3
j_gene: TRBJ2-5
CDR3aa: CAIGEWGIEETQYF
CDR3nt: TGTGCCATCGGGGAGTGGGGGATCGAAGAGACCCAGTACTTC

abundance: .
d_gene: .
v_gene: TRBV4-2
j_gene: TRBJ2-2
CDR3aa: CASSFFKGGTGELFF
CDR3nt: TGTGCCAGCAGCTTTTTTAAGGGAGGCACCGGGGAGCTGTTTTTT

abundance: .
d_gene: .
v_gene: TRBV20-1
j_gene: TRBJ2-7
CDR3aa: CSAISDWPQTSAQYF
CDR3nt: TGCAGTGCTATTTCCGACTGGCCACAGACCTCAGCCCAGTACTTC

abundance: .
d_gene: .
v_gene: TRBV5-1
j_gene: TRBJ2-1
CDR3aa: CASFQETYNEQFF
CDR3nt: TGCGCCAGCTTCCAGGAGACCTACAATGAGCAGTTCTTC

abundance: .
d_gene: .
v_gene: TRBV5-1
j_gene: TRBJ2-1
CDR3aa: CASSFVGDYNEQFF
CDR3nt: TGCGCCAGCAGCTTTGTGGGAGACTACAATGAGCAGTTCTTC

abundance: .
d_gene: .
v_gene: TRBV7-2
j_gene: TRBJ2-7
CDR3aa: CASSLEGVSFYEQYF
CDR3nt: TGTGCCAGCAGCTTAGAAGGTGTTAGCTTCTACGAGCAGTACTTC

abundance: few
d_gene: .
v_gene: TRBV20-1
j_gene: TRBJ2-3
CDR3aa: CSVVGWDTQYF
CDR3nt: TGCAGTGTTGTTGGGTGGGATACGCAGTATTTT

abundance: few
d_gene: .
v_gene: TRBV5-1
j_gene: TRBJ2-1
CDR3aa: CASSAAVGAYNEQFF
CDR3nt: TGCGCCAGCAGCGCGGCGGTAGGGGCCTACAATGAGCAGTTCTTC

abundance: .
d_gene: .
v_gene: TRBV20-1
j_gene: TRBJ2-3
CDR3aa: CSASALQPFSTDTQYF
CDR3nt: TGCAGTGCTAGCGCGCTGCAACCGTTTAGCACAGATACGCAGTATTTT

abundance: .
d_gene: TRBD2
v_gene: TRBV27
j_gene: TRBJ2-5
CDR3aa: CASSLRLAGGNFQETQYF
CDR3nt: TGTGCCAGCAGTTTGAGGCTAGCGGGGGGAAATTTCCAAGAGACCCAGTACTTC

abundance: .
d_gene: TRBD2
v_gene: TRBV6-5
j_gene: TRBJ2-3
CDR3aa: CASSYSSRRVIAGGSTDTQYF
CDR3nt: TGTGCCAGCAGTTACTCATCGAGGCGGGTTATAGCGGGGGGGAGCACAGATACGCAGTATTTT

abundance: .
d_gene: .
v_gene: TRBV12-3/TRBV12-4
j_gene: TRBJ1-4
CDR3aa: CASSLGGAAEKLFF
CDR3nt: TGTGCCAGCAGTTTGGGAGGGGCCGCCGAAAAACTGTTTTTT

abundance: few
d_gene: .
v_gene: TRBV29-1
j_gene: TRBJ1-5
CDR3aa: CSVGAEPQHF
CDR3nt: TGCAGCGTTGGGGCAGAGCCCCAGCATTTT

abundance: few
d_gene: .
v_gene: TRBV20-1
j_gene: TRBJ2-7
CDR3aa: CSAPRGAYEQYF
CDR3nt: TGCAGTGCTCCCAGGGGGGCCTACGAGCAGTACTTC

abundance: few
d_gene: .
v_gene: TRBV20-1
j_gene: TRBJ2-7
CDR3aa: CSARAAGSSYEQYF
CDR3nt: TGCAGTGCTAGAGCGGCAGGGAGCTCCTACGAGCAGTACTTC

abundance: .
d_gene: .
v_gene: TRBV5-6
j_gene: TRBJ2-5
CDR3aa: CASSLASEDMTQYF
CDR3nt: TGTGCCAGCAGCTTGGCTTCCGAGGACATGACCCAGTACTTC

abundance: .
d_gene: TRBD1
v_gene: TRBV9
j_gene: TRBJ1-5
CDR3aa: CASSVGDRGDQPQHF
CDR3nt: TGTGCCAGCAGCGTAGGGGACAGGGGGGATCAGCCCCAGCATTTT

abundance: few
d_gene: TRBD2
v_gene: TRBV25-1
j_gene: TRBJ2-1
CDR3aa: CASSELGTSGGAHEQFF
CDR3nt: TGTGCCAGCAGTGAATTAGGGACTAGCGGGGGGGCCCATGAGCAGTTCTTC

abundance: once
d_gene: TRBD2
v_gene: TRBV29-1
j_gene: TRBJ2-1
CDR3aa: CSVDRASGGAYNEQFF
CDR3nt: TGCAGCGTTGATCGGGCTAGCGGGGGGGCCTACAATGAGCAGTTCTTC

abundance: .
d_gene: TRBD1
v_gene: TRBV7-9
j_gene: TRBJ1-1
CDR3aa: CASSLTTVRDSNTEAFF
CDR3nt: TGTGCCAGCAGCTTAACGACCGTACGGGACAGCAACACTGAAGCTTTCTTT

abundance: few
d_gene: TRBD2
v_gene: TRBV7-9
j_gene: TRBJ2-7
CDR3aa: CASSHGTSYREQYF
CDR3nt: TGTGCCAGCAGCCATGGGACTAGCTATCGCGAGCAGTACTTC

abundance: .
d_gene: .
v_gene: TRBV4-2
j_gene: TRBJ2-2
CDR3aa: CASSQTGVNTGELFF
CDR3nt: TGTGCCAGCAGCCAAACCGGGGTGAACACCGGGGAGCTGTTTTTT

abundance: .
d_gene: TRBD1
v_gene: TRBV5-6
j_gene: TRBJ2-1
CDR3aa: CASRQPGQGSYNEQFF
CDR3nt: TGTGCCAGCAGACAACCGGGACAGGGATCCTACAATGAGCAGTTCTTC

abundance: .
d_gene: .
v_gene: TRBV6-1
j_gene: TRBJ2-6
CDR3aa: CASSGSPGYSGANVLTF
CDR3nt: TGTGCCAGCAGTGGGTCTCCGGGGTACTCTGGGGCCAACGTCCTGACTTTC

abundance: few
d_gene: TRBD2
v_gene: TRBV9
j_gene: TRBJ2-1
CDR3aa: CASSVRLAGGPYNEQFF
CDR3nt: TGTGCCAGCAGCGTGAGACTAGCGGGGGGCCCTTACAATGAGCAGTTCTTC

abundance: .
d_gene: TRBD2
v_gene: TRBV4-3
j_gene: TRBJ2-1
CDR3aa: CASSQDINGLAGGIGNEQFF
CDR3nt: TGCGCCAGCAGCCAAGATATAAATGGACTAGCGGGGGGAATCGGCAATGAGCAGTTCTTC

abundance: .
d_gene: TRBD1
v_gene: TRBV6-5
j_gene: TRBJ2-5
CDR3aa: CASSNTGTGGRETQYF
CDR3nt: TGTGCCAGCAGTAATACCGGGACAGGGGGTCGCGAGACCCAGTACTTC